This TCR beta chain was sequenced in a study of OX40 agonist ivuxolimab in advanced cancers. Turning to the study itself: The patients got ivuxolimab, which is an agonistic anti-OX40 (CD134) antibody.

Points on this clone: Its antigen is currently unknown.

Trimming removed 1 base from V and 2 bases from J, with 17 bases in between. CDR3 length equals 17 residues. CDR1 and CDR2 from the germline V gene are LGHNA and YNFKEQ. Study results and caveats: Clonal expansion from baseline to week 6 occurred in both CD4+ and CD8+ T cells. On average, CD8+ T cells showed a greater number of expanded clones than CD4+.

Data came from immunoSEQ multiplex PCR; TCRdb stores just in-frame clones and leaves some out. The sample carries 100,000 to 150,000 clones, about nine tenths recorded once. This specimen consisted of CD4+ or CD8+ T cells sorted from blood, obtained in a trial of the OX40 agonist ivuxolimab. The TCR originated in an adult with an advanced solid tumor such as melanoma, head and neck, liver or kidney cancer. The chain uses TRBV4-2 and TRBJ1-2; D possibly corresponds to TRBD1 (5 bases). The CDR3 reads CASSQATPRVGNYGYTF. Here the CDR3 DNA reads TGTGCCAGCAGCCAAGCAACCCCCAGGGTGGGGAACTATGGCTACACCTTC.